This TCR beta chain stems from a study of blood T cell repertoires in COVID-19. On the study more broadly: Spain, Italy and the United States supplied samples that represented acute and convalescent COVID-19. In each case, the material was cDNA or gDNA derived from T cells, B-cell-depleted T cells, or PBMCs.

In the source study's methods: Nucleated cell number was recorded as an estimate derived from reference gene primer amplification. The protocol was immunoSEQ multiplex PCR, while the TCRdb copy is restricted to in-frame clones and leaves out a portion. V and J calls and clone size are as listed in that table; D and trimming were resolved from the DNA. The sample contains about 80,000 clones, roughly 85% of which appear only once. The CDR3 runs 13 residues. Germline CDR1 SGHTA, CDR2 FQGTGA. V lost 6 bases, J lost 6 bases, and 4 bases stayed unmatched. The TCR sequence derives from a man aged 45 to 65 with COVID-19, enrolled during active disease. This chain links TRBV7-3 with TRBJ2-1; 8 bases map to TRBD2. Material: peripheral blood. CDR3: CASSYGTSNEQFF. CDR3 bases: TGTGCCAGCAGTTACGGGACTAGCAATGAGCAGTTCTTC.